The clone carrying this T cell receptor beta chain was counted between two and nine times. TCRdb re-called the 5' RACE reads with MiXCR, one entry per CDR3 protein. The top ten hold around 4.5% of the sample, which has tens of thousands of distinct CDR3 sequences, 15% to 20% seen once. In germline, CDR1 is LGHNA, CDR2 YNFKEQ. V was cut by 4 bases and J by 4 bases, with 19 bases left in between. The CDR3 has 16 residues. This sample stems from a study of T cells of healthy individuals. The chain is built from TRBV4-2 and TRBJ1-1; TRBD1 might be the D (6 bases). This clonotype was sampled from a human donor in good health. In DNA form, the CDR3 reads TGTGCCAGCAGCCTCCCCGGGACACTCCGTGGCACTGAAGCTTTCTTT. It codes for CASSLPGTLRGTEAFF.